Described below is a single T cell receptor (beta chain) sequence and its context. The CDR3 has 13 residues. V was pared by 4 bases and J by 1 base, with 8 bases between. From germline, CDR1 is MNHNS and CDR2 SASEGT. This sample is part of a study of T cells after somatic rescue of genetic block. Method: immunoSEQ multiplex PCR; TCRdb's copy keeps in-frame clones and lacks some. Of tens of thousands of clones in the sample, 85% to 95% were seen once. The TCR sequence derives from a man between 40 and 49 years old. Material for sequencing was peripheral blood mononuclear cells (PBMCs). The J gene is TRBJ2-7, the V gene TRBV6-1; no clear D gene. For the CDR3, the DNA is TGTGCCAGCAGTGGGTACTTATCCTACGAGCAGTACTTC. Protein: CASSGYLSYEQYF.